The T cell receptor (beta chain) under discussion was sequenced for a study of cytomegalovirus exposure and HLA in healthy donors. Regarding the study as a whole: Accurate prediction of most subjects' HLA-A and HLA-B alleles from TCR beta sequences was reported. A prior analysis recorded that most TCR beta V segments were productive about 87% or about 30% of the time. Reports indicated that the classifier achieved high specificity and sensitivity in diagnosing cytomegalovirus status.

With 11 bases clipped from V and 7 bases from J, the junction kept 16 bases outside the gene matches. This CDR3 comprises 15 residues. Germline-derived CDR1 and CDR2 are MNHNY and SVGAGI (reference sequence). In regard to this clone: The antigen remains unidentified.

PCR primers comprised 60 Vbeta and 13 Jbeta primers. Repertoires were generated with immunoSEQ multiplex PCR, while TCRdb's copy carries only in-frame clones and drops some. The table lists tens of thousands of clones, about three quarters of them singletons, with around 8% in the top ten. V gene TRBV6-6 combines with J gene TRBJ1-5, with 8 positions matching TRBD1. The sample taken for sequencing was PBMCs. The source of this sequence is a man aged 60-69 years in good health and CMV-seronegative. CDR3 loop: CAARSGTGAFQPQHF. The CDR3 coding sequence is TGTGCCGCCCGAAGTGGGACAGGCGCCTTCCAGCCCCAGCATTTT.